Each of the 18 T cell receptor beta chains below was sequenced from the same sample in a study of cytomegalovirus exposure and HLA in healthy donors. The study ran its PCR with 60 Vbeta and 13 Jbeta primers. Clones were sequenced by immunoSEQ multiplex PCR, and TCRdb holds only the in-frame ones, with some missing. The table lists about 120,000 clones, around 81% of them singletons. Sequenced material: PBMCs. These receptors all come from a woman aged 40 to 49 in good health and CMV-seronegative.

CDR3 sequence reads: CASSPARGGTEAFF. CDR3 DNA: TGCGCCAGCAGCCCTGCGCGGGGGGGGACTGAAGCTTTCTTT. The V and J genes are TRBV5-1 and TRBJ1-1; D might be TRBD1 (5 bases). CDR1 is SGHRS and CDR2 is YFSETQ in the germline V gene. V gave up 4 bases and J gave up 5 bases, with 15 bases separating them. This CDR3 comprises 14 residues.

The V call is TRBV13, the J call TRBJ1-3; weak D call: TRBD1 (5 bases). The CDR3 spans 20 residues. The germline gives CDR1 PRHDT, CDR2 FYEKMQ (reference sequence). Trimming pared 5 bases from V and 0 bases from J, leaving 26 bases between. CDR3 DNA: TGTGCCAGCAGCAGGGCCACTAAACTGACAGAAGGTATCTCTGGAAACACCATATATTTT. This encodes CASSRATKLTEGISGNTIYF.

This chain connects TRBV5-1 to TRBJ1-1; D uncertain. The CDR3 consists of 14 residues. Germline assignment: CDR1 SGHRS and CDR2 YFSETQ. V gave up 0 bases and J gave up 7 bases, with 13 bases separating them. The CDR3, as DNA: TGCGCCAGCAGCTTGGAACGGGGAATCGGTGAAGCTTTCTTT. It translates to CASSLERGIGEAFF.

Only a few counts were recorded for this clone. The chain carries TRBV19 and TRBJ1-1; no definite D call. Germline values: CDR1 LNHDA, CDR2 SQIVND (reference sequence). This CDR3 is 13 amino acids long. V was trimmed by 3 bases and J by 1 base, leaving 6 bases between them. The CDR3 loop is CASSISGNTEAFF. CDR3 DNA: TGTGCCAGTAGTATCTCCGGGAACACTGAAGCTTTCTTT.

Here the CDR3 reads CASSDSRNEQFF. The CDR3 DNA reads TGTGCCAGCAGCGACTCCCGCAATGAGCAGTTCTTC. The gene calls are TRBV9 and TRBJ2-1; D is ambiguous. V lost 3 bases and J 6 bases, leaving 7 bases between the germline ends. This CDR3 comprises 12 residues. Per the germline V gene, CDR1 is SGDLS and CDR2 is YYNGEE.

The chain carries TRBV10-3 and TRBJ2-7, with 9 bases lining up with TRBD1. Germline assignment: CDR1 ENHRY and CDR2 SYGVKD. Germline trimming cut 6 bases from V and 0 bases from J; bases unmatched to any gene: 6. The CDR3 is made up of 15 amino acids. DNA for the CDR3: TGTGCCATCAGGGAACCGGGACAGGGCTCCTACGAGCAGTACTTC. Residues: CAIREPGQGSYEQYF.

V and J are TRBV6-1 and TRBJ1-4, with D possibly matching TRBD1 (5 bases). V lost 6 bases and J 7 bases, leaving 12 bases between the germline ends. Per germline, CDR1 MNHNS and CDR2 SASEGT. This CDR3 has 13 residues. CDR3 in amino acids: CASRGGRTEKLFF. CDR3 sequence (DNA): TGTGCCAGCAGGGGGGGTAGGACTGAAAAACTGTTTTTT.

V usage is TRBV27 and J usage is TRBJ2-5, with 12 bases that match TRBD2. The end of the DNA is better explained by TRBJ2-7, so the J call may be wrong. The germline V gene has CDR1 MNHEY and CDR2 SMNVEV (reference sequence). The CDR3 totals 15 residues. The CDR3 DNA reads as TGTGCCAGCAGGGGACTAGCGGGTTCCTCCTACGAGCAGTACTTC. Amino acid sequence: CASRGLAGSSYEQYF.

The chain links TRBV6-1 to TRBJ2-7; D is ambiguous. The germline CDR1 and CDR2 sequences are MNHNS and SASEGT. Trimming took 5 bases from V and 4 from J, leaving 15 bases between them. The CDR3 length is 14 residues. The CDR3 region has the DNA TGTGCCAGCAGTTCGCGGCTCGGCTATTACGAGCAGTACTTC. This gives the protein CASSSRLGYYEQYF.

The chain carries TRBV27 and TRBJ1-4; tentative D call: TRBD1 (6 bases). The CDR3 spans 14 residues. V was clipped by 6 bases and J by 7 bases, with 15 bases between them. Germline V gives CDR1 MNHEY, CDR2 SMNVEV (reference sequence). In DNA form, the CDR3 reads TGTGCCAGCAGGGCACAGGGCGAGTTTGAAAAACTGTTTTTT. Protein sequence: CASRAQGEFEKLFF.

This clone was picked up a small number of times. Here the CDR3 reads CAIMGATNEKLFF. CDR3 nucleotide sequence: TGTGCCATCATGGGCGCAACTAATGAAAAACTGTTTTTT. The gene calls are TRBV10-3 and TRBJ1-4; no reliable D call. V gave up 7 bases and J gave up 0 bases, with 6 bases separating them. Germline V gene data show CDR1 as ENHRY and CDR2 as SYGVKD. The CDR3 loop spans 13 amino acids.

The chain has TRBV28 and TRBJ2-1, with a weak D call TRBD2 (6 bases). V gave up 5 bases and J gave up 6 bases, with 17 bases separating them. Germline V gives CDR1 MDHEN, CDR2 SYDVKM. This CDR3 has 15 amino acids. CDR3 DNA: TGTGCCAGCAGTATTCGGGAGTCCTGGGGCAATGAGCAGTTCTTC. This codes for CASSIRESWGNEQFF.

The rearrangement uses TRBV28 and TRBJ2-1, with 13 nucleotides matching TRBD2. CDR1 and CDR2 (germline): MDHEN, SYDVKM. The CDR3 contains 19 residues. The trim removed 2 bases at V and 5 bases at J, leaving 12 bases unmatched. The DNA for the CDR3 is TGTGCCAGCAGTTTAGTAGGTCTCCTGGGGACTAGCGGGGACAATGAGCAGTTCTTC. Amino acid sequence: CASSLVGLLGTSGDNEQFF.

The V call is TRBV10-2, the J call TRBJ1-6; D is uncertain. Germline loops: CDR1 WSHSY, CDR2 SAAADI. Trimming pared 6 bases from V and 5 bases from J, leaving 17 bases between. There are 16 residues in the CDR3. CDR3 region: CASSRIREDHNSPLHF. Written as DNA, the CDR3 is TGCGCCAGCAGCCGAATCCGGGAGGACCATAATTCACCCCTCCACTTT.

This sequence joins TRBV6-5 and TRBJ1-1; maybe TRBD1 (5 bases). Per germline, CDR1 MNHEY and CDR2 SVGAGI. V was trimmed by 1 base and J by 4 bases, leaving 7 bases between them. CDR3 length equals 13 residues. CDR3 region: CASSYYGGTEAFF. In DNA, the CDR3 is TGTGCCAGCAGTTACTACGGGGGCACTGAAGCTTTCTTT.

There are a few counts of this clone. The chain recombines TRBV2 with TRBJ1-1; D unresolved. Germline V gene data show CDR1 as SNHLY and CDR2 as FYNNEI. This CDR3 is 14 amino acids long. V lost 6 bases, J lost 2 bases, and 13 bases lay in between. The CDR3 DNA sequence: TGTGCCAGCAGAGCCCGAGAGGGAAACACTGAAGCTTTCTTT. Its translation is CASRAREGNTEAFF.

The chain recombines TRBV30 with TRBJ2-1; possibly TRBD2 for D (6 bases). The germline V gene has CDR1 GTSNPN and CDR2 SVGIG (reference sequence). V gave up 3 bases and J gave up 0 bases, with 6 bases separating them. The CDR3 is 13 amino acids. DNA for the CDR3: TGTGCCTGGAGGGGGGGCTCCTACAATGAGCAGTTCTTC. It codes for CAWRGGSYNEQFF.

The rearrangement joins TRBV16 to TRBJ1-5; the D is unclear. Germline V gene data show CDR1 as KGHSY and CDR2 as FQNENV. The CDR3 totals 16 residues. V was shortened by 0 bases and J by 0 bases, with 9 bases between the two germline ends. DNA for the CDR3: TGTGCCAGCAGCCAATCAATCGACAATAGCAATCAGCCCCAGCATTTT. Residues: CASSQSIDNSNQPQHF. Variable domain in full (rest from reference TRBV16 and TRBJ1-5): GEEVAQTPKHLVRGEGQKAKLYCAPIKGHSYVFWYQQVLKNEFKFLISFQNENVFDETGMPKERFSAKCLPNSPCSLEIQATKLEDSAVYFCASSQSIDNSNQPQHFGDGTRLSIL.